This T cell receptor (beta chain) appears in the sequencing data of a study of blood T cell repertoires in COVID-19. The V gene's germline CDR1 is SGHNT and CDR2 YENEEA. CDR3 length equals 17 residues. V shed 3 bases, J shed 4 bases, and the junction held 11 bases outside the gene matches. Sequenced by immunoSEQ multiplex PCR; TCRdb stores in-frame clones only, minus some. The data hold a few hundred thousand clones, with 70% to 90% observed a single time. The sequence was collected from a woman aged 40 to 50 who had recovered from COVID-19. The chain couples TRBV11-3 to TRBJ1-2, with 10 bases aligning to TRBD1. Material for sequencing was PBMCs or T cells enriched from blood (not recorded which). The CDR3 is CASSFSGTGVMVYGYTF. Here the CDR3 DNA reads TGTGCCAGCAGCTTCTCCGGGACAGGGGTTATGGTCTATGGCTACACCTTC.